This TCR beta chain was captured in a study of cytomegalovirus exposure and HLA in healthy donors. The wider study: Among the roughly 400 genotyped donors, less than 85% were placed in the Caucasian-associated ancestry cluster.

Donors showed nominal health when sampled, although they likely had unrecorded immune exposures. V was clipped by 11 bases and J by 16 bases; unmatched bases: 17. Germline CDR1 is ENHRY and CDR2 is SYGVKD. The CDR3 covers 12 residues. Points on this clone: The antigen is not known.

Study-wide points: Later analysis showed most CMV-associated TCR beta chains appearing HLA-restricted. Later genetic work tied a missense DCLRE1C variant to beta-chain V and J trimming.

The PCR made use of 60 Vbeta and 13 Jbeta primers. Assay: immunoSEQ multiplex PCR; the TCRdb copy retains only in-frame clones and omits some. The repertoire includes fewer than 200,000 clones, 80% to 90% of them detected once, and approximately 7% sits in the top ten. The sequenced sample consisted of PBMCs. This rearrangement joins TRBV10-3 to TRBJ2-1; 7 bases align to TRBD1. The sequence was obtained from a woman aged 25 to 45 in good health and CMV-seropositive. CDR3 DNA sequence: TGTGCCGCCGCCACCAAGGGGGCCAGGAAATTCTTC. This translates into CAAATKGARKFF.